The following is a TCR beta chain sequence with its context. This clone's antigen is unknown. Per-base qualities were not stored, and no clone one base away is much larger. CDR1 and CDR2 are read off the germline V gene as SNHLY and FYNNEI. Including cysteine and phenylalanine, the CDR3 has 14 amino acids. Only the CDR3 part of the read is kept: 42 bases, read in frame from the first base. V loses 6 bases, J loses 0 bases, and the germline ends lie 9 bases apart. The immunoSEQ Assay, a bias-controlled multiplex PCR, was used to amplify TCRbeta CDR3 regions from genomic DNA. In the authors' own workflow: The number of nucleated cells in each sample was estimated by amplification of reference gene primers within the assay. Sequence reads were collapsed and filtered to measure the absolute abundance of every unique TCRbeta CDR3 rearrangement. For each sample, productive Simpson clonality was calculated as the square root of Simpson's diversity index across productive rearrangements. TCRdb retrieved this table from immuneACCESS and kept in-frame rearrangements only. Not all clones are present; in checked studies, unresolved V genes account for under half, and no reason is known for the remainder. That table supplies the V and J calls and clone size; D and trimming were determined from the DNA. The sample data list 150,000 or so clones, and roughly 91% of these were observed just once. The ten largest account for about 2.9% of the sample.

Whole blood was collected in K2EDTA tubes by collaborating institutions according to the institutions' own protocols. For TCRbeta analysis, collaborators shipped samples as frozen whole blood, isolated PBMCs, or DNA extracted from either of those sample types. This sample is drawn from a study of blood T cell repertoires in COVID-19 (TCRdb year 2020). At the level of the whole study: Samples covering the acute and convalescent phases of COVID-19 were provided by collaborators in the United States, Italy and Spain. The material from the prospective study consisted of cDNA or gDNA derived from T cells, B-cell-depleted T cells, or PBMCs. Where available, HLA class I and class II types were obtained from metadata supplied by the sample provider rather than from assay-based typing. Sample metadata almost always included a de-identified subject ID, COVID-19 status, age in years and sex. The repertoires were released in a freely available public database intended as a resource for research on the immune response to SARS-CoV-2. Subjects who had been exposed to COVID-19, were actively infected with it, or had recovered from it provided the deeply sampled blood TCRbeta repertoires that made up the dataset. The samples were drawn from two sources: the first 160 participants of the ongoing ImmuneRACE study, and fewer than 1,500 subjects contributed by 6 global collaborators. Points the paper makes about the study in general: How much clinical and demographic metadata was included differed by source and by participant, and the metadata was provided uncurated.

The rearrangement combines TRBV2 with TRBJ1-3; D gene: possibly TRBD1, on 5 matching bases. The material sequenced was peripheral blood. The clonotype originates from a man aged 60 to 75 with active or convalescent COVID-19. At the DNA level, the sequence is TGTGCCAGCAGGGGACTGCCCTCTGGAAACACCATATATTTT. It encodes CASRGLPSGNTIYF.